This T cell receptor beta chain was sequenced during a study of T cell repertoires in cytomegalovirus infection (dated by TCRdb to the late 2010s). Notes on the research overall: The HLA type of each donor mattered for the analysis, because public TCR beta signatures pointed to carriage of CMV infection along with the matching HLA type.

Findings and caveats that apply to the study as a whole: In both this cohort and an independent roughly 400-donor cohort, the cumulative frequency of public TCR beta family members distinguished carriers of CMV infection plus the relevant HLA type. In the ex vivo response, HLA-C-restricted CMV-specific TCR beta clonotypes were dominant, and in two of eight donors the single most frequent clonotype came from this HLA-C-restricted group.

Details on this clonotype: No antigen is known for it. Base qualities are not provided; no much larger clone lies one nucleotide away.

V is cut back by 4 bases and J by 0 bases, with 10 bases in the junction unmatched. The germline V gene sets CDR1 to SQVTM and CDR2 to ANQGSEA. The CDR3 runs 17 residues from the cysteine to the phenylalanine. Only the CDR3 region is kept as DNA, spanning 51 bases read in frame from base 1. The run used an Illumina HiSeq 1500. TCRdb redid the processing of the public reads, applying fastp at Q25 and MiXCR, and retained in-frame beta chains. Each record represents a unique CDR3 protein, reported with the most common genes and DNA among its rows. The sample table records 150,000 to 200,000 distinct CDR3 sequences; under 15% of these occur just once. The ten largest clones represent over 25% of the sample.

The chain is made from TRBV29-1 and TRBJ1-3; 9 bases in the junction line up with TRBD1. This TCR was sampled from a human donor in good health (CMV status not recorded). Some clones in this sample may be carry-over from other donors' samples. The sample taken for sequencing was PBMCs. The CDR3 region has the sequence CSVVVGQGHSSGNTIYF. The DNA sequence reads TGCAGCGTTGTGGTGGGACAGGGTCACAGCTCTGGAAACACCATATATTTT.